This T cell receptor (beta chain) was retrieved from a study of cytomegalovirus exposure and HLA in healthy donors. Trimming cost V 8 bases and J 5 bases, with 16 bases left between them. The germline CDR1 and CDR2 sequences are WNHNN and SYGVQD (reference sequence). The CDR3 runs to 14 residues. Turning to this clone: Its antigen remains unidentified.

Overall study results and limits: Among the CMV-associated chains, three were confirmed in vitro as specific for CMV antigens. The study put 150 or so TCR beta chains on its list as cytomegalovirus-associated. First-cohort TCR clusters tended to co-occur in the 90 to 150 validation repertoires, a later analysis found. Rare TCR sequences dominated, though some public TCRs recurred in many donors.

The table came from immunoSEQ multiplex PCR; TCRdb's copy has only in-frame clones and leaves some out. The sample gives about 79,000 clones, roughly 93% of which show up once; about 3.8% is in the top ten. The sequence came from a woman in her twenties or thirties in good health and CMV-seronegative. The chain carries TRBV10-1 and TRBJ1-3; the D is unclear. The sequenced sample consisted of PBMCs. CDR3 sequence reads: CASRTGKSRNTIYF. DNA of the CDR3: TGCGCCAGCCGAACGGGTAAAAGTAGAAACACCATATATTTT.